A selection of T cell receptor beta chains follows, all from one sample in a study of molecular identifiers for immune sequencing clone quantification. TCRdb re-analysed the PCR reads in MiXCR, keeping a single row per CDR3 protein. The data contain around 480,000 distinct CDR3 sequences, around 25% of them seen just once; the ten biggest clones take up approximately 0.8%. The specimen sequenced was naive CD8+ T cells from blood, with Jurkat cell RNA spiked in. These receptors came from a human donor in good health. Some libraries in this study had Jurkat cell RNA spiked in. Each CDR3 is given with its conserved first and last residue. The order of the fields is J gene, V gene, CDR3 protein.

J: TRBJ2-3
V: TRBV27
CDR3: CASSSETSGRTDTQYF

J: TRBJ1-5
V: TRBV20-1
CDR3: CSARPRGQGAPPQHF

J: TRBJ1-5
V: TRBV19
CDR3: CASTPLGQGDQPQHF

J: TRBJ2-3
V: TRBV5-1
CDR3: CASRWAVLAGGPDDTDTQYF

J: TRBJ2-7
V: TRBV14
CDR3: CASSQRQGRSYEQYF

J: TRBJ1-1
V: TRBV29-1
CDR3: CSVAEGAGDGTEAFF

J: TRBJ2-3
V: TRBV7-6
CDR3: CASSLASGATTDTQYF

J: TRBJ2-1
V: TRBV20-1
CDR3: CSARPIGLAGSGGEQFF

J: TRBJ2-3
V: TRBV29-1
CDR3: CSVARQDPFPDTPYF

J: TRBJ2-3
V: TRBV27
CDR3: CASSLLGRASTDTQYF

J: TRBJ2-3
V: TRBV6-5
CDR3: CASRTGTADTDTQYF

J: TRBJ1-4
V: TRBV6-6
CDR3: CASSTGVADEKLFF

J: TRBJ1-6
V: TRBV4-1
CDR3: CASSHSAKDSPLHF

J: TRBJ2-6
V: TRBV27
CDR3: CASSLSGTGGSGANVLTF

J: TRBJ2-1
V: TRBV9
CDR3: CASSVSRAAYNEQFF